Following are 5 T cell receptor beta chains from one sample sequenced in a study of T-cell memory formation after mild COVID-19. TCRdb reprocessed the 5' RACE reads via MiXCR and lists one record per CDR3 protein. The table has more than 450,000 distinct CDR3 sequences, about 20% seen once; the top ten hold around 11%. The sample taken for sequencing was PBMCs or a T cell subset sorted from them (not recorded which). These receptors all stem from an adult woman who had mild COVID-19 (a few samples of this study predate the infection). Cell type and time point are not known.

This clonotype was recorded many times. The rearrangement links TRBV12-3 or TRBV12-4 to TRBJ1-1; D ambiguous. Trimming stripped 6 bases from V and 4 bases from J, with 9 bases between. The CDR3 has 12 residues. The CDR3 nucleotides are TGTGCCAGCAGCTTATGGGGCACTGAAGCTTTCTTT. Its translation is CASSLWGTEAFF.

The V and J genes are TRBV19 and TRBJ2-7; no clear D. Germline loops: CDR1 LNHDA, CDR2 SQIVND (reference sequence). V gave up 4 bases and J gave up 3 bases, with 10 bases separating them. The CDR3 runs 13 residues. In DNA form, the CDR3 reads TGTGCCAGTAGTACCCACATAGTCTACGAGCAGTACTTC. This codes for CASSTHIVYEQYF.

This rearrangement joins TRBV24-1 to TRBJ2-1; 9 nucleotides match TRBD1. The CDR3 length is 15 residues. Germline trimming cut 4 bases from V and 10 bases from J; bases unmatched to any gene: 10. CDR1 and CDR2 from the germline V gene are KGHDR and SFDVKD. The CDR3 is CATSDPGQGVWEQFF. In nucleotides, the CDR3 is TGTGCCACCAGTGACCCGGGACAGGGTGTGTGGGAGCAGTTCTTC.

There are a few counts of this clonotype. The chain recombines TRBV14 with TRBJ2-7; D is possibly TRBD1 (5 bases). The germline V gene encodes CDR1 SGHDN and CDR2 FVKESK. Trimming took 4 bases from V and 0 from J, leaving 16 bases between them. The CDR3 length is 16 residues. CDR3 loop: CASSLRQGVASYEQYF. The CDR3 DNA is TGTGCCAGCAGCCTCCGGCAAGGGGTAGCCTCCTACGAGCAGTACTTC.

This chain joins TRBV5-1 and TRBJ2-6; 8 bases fit TRBD1. J lost 0 bases, V lost 0 bases, and 5 bases had no gene match. Per germline, CDR1 SGHRS and CDR2 YFSETQ. There are 18 residues in the CDR3. Here the CDR3 DNA reads TGCGCCAGCAGCTTGGTCCCAGGGGGCGGCTCTGGGGCCAACGTCCTGACTTTC. Translating gives CASSLVPGGGSGANVLTF.